One sample yielded the 29 T cell receptor beta chains listed below, sequenced in a study of blood T cell repertoires in COVID-19. Produced via immunoSEQ multiplex PCR; TCRdb's table is partial and in-frame only. The data show approximately 360,000 clones, with more than 75% seen just once and 0.95% to 1% held by the top ten. The sample taken for sequencing was PBMCs or T cells enriched from blood (not recorded which). These receptors originate from a woman between 25 and 40 years old with acute COVID-19.

This clone has only one observation. The chain combines TRBV15 with TRBJ2-3; D not certain. This CDR3 region has 15 residues. Per the germline V gene, CDR1 is LNHNV and CDR2 is YYDKDF (reference sequence). V dropped 0 bases and J dropped 2 bases, with 9 bases sitting between them. The chain's CDR3 is CATSREGVPTDTQYF. CDR3 DNA sequence: TGTGCCACCAGCAGAGAGGGCGTCCCCACAGATACGCAGTATTTT.

The rearrangement uses TRBV24-1 and TRBJ2-2, with TRBD1 as a possible D gene (6 bases). V was clipped by 0 bases and J by 6 bases, with 22 bases between them. The CDR3 runs to 19 residues. The germline CDR1 and CDR2 sequences are KGHDR and SFDVKD. For the CDR3, the DNA is TGTGCCACCAGTGATTTGCCCCAAGGACCAGGGGCGGAATCCGGGGAGCTGTTTTTT. This translates into CATSDLPQGPGAESGELFF.

The V gene is TRBV6-5, the J gene TRBJ2-2; D might be TRBD1 (5 bases). Germline loops: CDR1 MNHEY, CDR2 SVGAGI. The CDR3 consists of 16 residues. Trimming removed 2 bases from V and 4 bases from J, with 14 bases in between. In DNA, the CDR3 is TGTGCCAGCAGTTACCAGGGATTTATGGGCACCGGGGAGCTGTTTTTT. This encodes CASSYQGFMGTGELFF.

CDR3 sequence: CSVGRSRYEQYF. The CDR3 DNA sequence: TGCAGCGTGGGTAGGAGTCGCTACGAGCAGTACTTC. The rearrangement joins TRBV29-1 to TRBJ2-7; D unresolved. This CDR3 region has 12 residues. The V and J ends lost 6 bases and 3 bases respectively, with 12 bases between them. Germline V CDR1 and CDR2: SQVTM, ANQGSEA.

The count of this clone is one. The rearrangement links TRBV4-2 to TRBJ1-2, with a weak D call TRBD1 (5 bases). V was pared by 0 bases and J by 6 bases, with 17 bases between. The length of the CDR3 is 16 residues. Per the germline V gene, CDR1 is LGHNA and CDR2 is YNFKEQ. CDR3 nucleotide sequence: TGTGCCAGCAGCCAAGATCAAAACAGGTATTGGCATGGCTACACCTTC. Translating it yields CASSQDQNRYWHGYTF.

The rearrangement links TRBV18 to TRBJ1-2, with 8 nucleotides matching TRBD1. Germline V lookup: CDR1 KGHSH, CDR2 LQKENI. The length of the CDR3 is 17 residues. With 2 bases clipped from V and 4 bases from J, the junction kept 12 bases outside the gene matches. This chain's CDR3 is CASSPVDRDRTGYGYTF. Here the CDR3 DNA reads TGTGCCAGCTCACCAGTTGACCGGGACAGGACTGGCTATGGCTACACCTTC.

This rearrangement joins TRBV6-2 or TRBV6-3 to TRBJ1-2, with 7 bases matching TRBD1. Germline-derived CDR1 and CDR2 are MNHEY and SVGEGT. The CDR3 has 16 amino acids. Trimming removed 6 bases from V and 3 bases from J; junction bases left unmatched: 13. As DNA, the CDR3 is TGTGCCAGCAGCCTAGCCGGCAGGGGGACTTACTATGGCTACACCTTC. This codes for CASSLAGRGTYYGYTF.

This chain links TRBV5-1 with TRBJ2-1; TRBD1 matches at 7 bases. The CDR3 covers 14 residues. CDR1 is SGHRS, CDR2 YFSETQ, per germline. The ends lost 7 bases at V and 0 bases at J; junction bases unmatched: 4. CDR3 in amino acids: CASRDRSSYNEQFF. Written as DNA, the CDR3 is TGCGCCAGCCGGGACAGAAGCTCCTACAATGAGCAGTTCTTC.

The chain is built from TRBV3-1 (or the pseudogene TRBV3-2) and TRBJ2-7, with D possibly matching TRBD2 (6 bases). V was pared by 3 bases and J by 4 bases, with 7 bases between. The CDR3 runs to 12 residues. Germline CDR1 is LGHDT and CDR2 is YNNKEL (reference sequence). The CDR3, as DNA: TGTGCCAGCAGCCAGGGGGGTTACGAGCAGTACTTC. It codes for CASSQGGYEQYF.

This chain links TRBV5-6 with TRBJ1-1; possible D gene TRBD1, 6 bases. The CDR3 has 17 amino acids. V dropped 0 bases and J dropped 4 bases, with 19 bases sitting between them. From germline, CDR1 is SGHDT and CDR2 YYEEEE. The CDR3 spells CASSLVGSTGSATEAFF. DNA for the CDR3: TGTGCCAGCAGCTTGGTAGGTTCCACAGGGTCGGCCACTGAAGCTTTCTTT.

The chain employs TRBV18 and TRBJ2-2, with 8 bases fitting TRBD2. Germline V CDR1 and CDR2: KGHSH, LQKENI. The V and J ends lost 2 bases and 3 bases, in that order; junction bases with no gene match: 5. The CDR3 is 16 amino acids. The CDR3 region is CASSPKRGPHTGELFF. DNA of the CDR3: TGTGCCAGCTCACCAAAGCGGGGGCCACACACCGGGGAGCTGTTTTTT.

This chain uses TRBV11-1 with TRBJ2-4, with 7 bases lining up with TRBD2. CDR3 length: 14 amino acids. CDR1 is SGHAT and CDR2 is FQDESV in the germline V gene (reference sequence). V lost 4 bases, J lost 6 bases, and 6 bases stayed unmatched. The CDR3 is CASSSGVAGNIQYF. CDR3 DNA: TGTGCCAGCAGCTCGGGCGTAGCGGGAAACATTCAGTACTTC.

The chain uses TRBV10-3 and TRBJ1-3; 9 positions agree with TRBD1. The ends lost 9 bases at V and 1 base at J; junction bases unmatched: 1. CDR1 is ENHRY, CDR2 SYGVKD, per germline. The CDR3 totals 13 residues. CDR3 region: CAIQGASGNTIYF. CDR3 DNA sequence: TGTGCCATACAGGGGGCGTCTGGAAACACCATATATTTT.

The V and J genes are TRBV5-1 and TRBJ1-6, with D perhaps TRBD1 (6 bases). Trimming took 4 bases from V and 7 from J, leaving 15 bases between them. The CDR3 runs to 15 residues. Germline CDR1 and CDR2: SGHRS and YFSETQ. The CDR3 spells CASSEITGTNSPLHF. In DNA form, the CDR3 reads TGCGCCAGCAGCGAAATCACAGGGACCAATTCACCCCTCCACTTT. Using reference TRBV5-1 and TRBJ1-6 for the parts outside the CDR3, the full variable domain is KAGVTQTPRYLIKTRGQQVTLSCSPISGHRSVSWYQQTPGQGLQFLFEYFSETQRNKGNFPGRFSGRQFSNSRSEMNVSTLELGDSALYLCASSEITGTNSPLHFGNGTRLTVT.

V usage is TRBV19 and J usage is TRBJ2-2, with 7 nucleotides matching TRBD2. Germline CDR1 is LNHDA and CDR2 is SQIVND (reference sequence). This CDR3 comprises 15 residues. The J segment lost 2 bases and the V segment lost 4 bases, leaving 4 bases of the junction unmatched. The CDR3 reads CASSREGLNTGELFF. Written as DNA, the CDR3 is TGTGCCAGTAGTAGGGAGGGACTTAACACCGGGGAGCTGTTTTTT.

The V and J genes are TRBV4-3 and TRBJ2-7; 10 bases line up with TRBD1. V gave up 3 bases and J gave up 3 bases; unmatched junction bases: 5. The CDR3 is 15 residues long. Germline values: CDR1 LGHNA, CDR2 YSLEER. This CDR3 is CASSQKGQGFYEQYF. The CDR3 nucleotides are TGCGCCAGCAGCCAGAAGGGACAGGGGTTCTACGAGCAGTACTTC.

This clone was counted a few times. This CDR3 reads CASSERGVRNEKLFF. CDR3 in DNA: TGTGCCAGCAGCGAACGGGGGGTTCGAAATGAAAAACTGTTTTTT. The genes are TRBV5-6 and TRBJ1-4, with a weak D call TRBD1 (5 bases). Germline CDR1 is SGHDT and CDR2 is YYEEEE. V lost 4 bases, J lost 5 bases, and 15 bases lay in between. The length of the CDR3 is 15 residues.

CDR3: CASSLGGTGSNYGYTF. CDR3 DNA sequence: TGTGCCAGCAGCTTAGGGGGGACAGGGTCTAACTATGGCTACACCTTC. V is TRBV7-2 and J is TRBJ1-2; 9 nucleotides match TRBD1. Germline lookup yields CDR1 SGHTA and CDR2 FQGNSA. The junction had 3 bases not matched to a gene; V was cut back by 1 base and J by 0 bases. The CDR3 loop spans 16 amino acids.

Regarding this clone: Within the sample, other DNA sequences also encode this same CDR3. This chain joins TRBV19 and TRBJ1-5, with D unclear. Trimming took off 1 base at V and 1 base at J, with 8 bases between the two ends. Per germline, CDR1 LNHDA and CDR2 SQIVND (reference sequence). CDR3 length: 15 amino acids. The CDR3: CASSIGGLSNQPQHF. CDR3 bases: TGTGCCAGTAGTATAGGTGGACTGAGCAATCAGCCCCAGCATTTT.

The chain is built from TRBV27 and TRBJ2-3, with TRBD2 identical over 8 bases. CDR1 and CDR2 from the germline V gene are MNHEY and SMNVEV (reference sequence). The J segment lost 3 bases and the V segment lost 3 bases, leaving 8 bases of the junction unmatched. This CDR3 comprises 16 residues. DNA for the CDR3: TGTGCCAGCAGTTTTGGGCGGGGGGTCTTTACAGATACGCAGTATTTT. It is translated as CASSFGRGVFTDTQYF.

This clone has more than one count but fewer than ten. The chain joins TRBV18 to TRBJ1-4, with TRBD1 matching over 10 bases. Germline V gene lookup returns CDR1 KGHSH and CDR2 LQKENI. V trimming: 5 bases; J trimming: 7 bases; junction bases outside the gene matches: 4. CDR3 size: 14 residues. The CDR3 here is CASSFGQGVEKLFF. CDR3 bases: TGTGCCAGCTCATTCGGACAGGGGGTTGAAAAACTGTTTTTT.

This chain joins TRBV10-1 and TRBJ2-7; weak D call: TRBD2 (5 bases). From germline, CDR1 is WNHNN and CDR2 SYGVQD (reference sequence). CDR3 length: 15 amino acids. The V and J ends lost 0 bases and 5 bases respectively, with 14 bases between them. The CDR3 DNA reads as TGCGCCAGCAGTGAGTCCCCAACTAGGTTTGACGAGCAGTACTTC. It encodes CASSESPTRFDEQYF.

The chain links TRBV5-1 to TRBJ2-1; maybe TRBD1 (6 bases). This CDR3 has 15 amino acids. From germline, CDR1 is SGHRS and CDR2 YFSETQ. Deletions cut 3 bases from V and 4 bases from J, with 14 bases between. This CDR3 is CASSSRQVDYNEQFF. The CDR3 nucleotides are TGCGCCAGCAGCTCCCGACAGGTAGATTACAATGAGCAGTTCTTC.

The genes are TRBV19 and TRBJ1-5; D gene uncertain. V lost 5 bases, J lost 1 base, and 12 bases lay in between. This CDR3 region has 15 residues. Germline V gene data show CDR1 as LNHDA and CDR2 as SQIVND (reference sequence). The DNA for the CDR3 is TGTGCCAGTAGTCGTCCTATTCTAAGCAATCAGCCCCAGCATTTT. Residues: CASSRPILSNQPQHF.

V usage is TRBV4-1 and J usage is TRBJ1-5, with D perhaps TRBD1 (5 bases). Deletions cut 0 bases from V and 0 bases from J, with 9 bases between. Per the germline V gene, CDR1 is MGHRA and CDR2 is YSYEKL. This CDR3 spans 16 amino acids. CDR3: CASSQEGHPSNQPQHF. DNA of the CDR3: TGCGCCAGCAGCCAAGAAGGACACCCTAGCAATCAGCCCCAGCATTTT.

The DNA for the CDR3 is TGTGCCAGCAGTGAACAGGGTGGCAATTCACCCCTCCACTTT. It yields the protein CASSEQGGNSPLHF. V is TRBV6-1 and J is TRBJ1-6, with D possibly being TRBD1 (5 bases). CDR3 length: 14 residues. Germline V gene sequence: CDR1 MNHNS, CDR2 SASEGT. The ends were cut back, 2 bases at V and 7 bases at J, with 9 bases in the middle.

J is TRBJ1-2 and V is TRBV3-1 (or the pseudogene TRBV3-2); D might be TRBD1 (5 bases). CDR1 is LGHDT, CDR2 YNNKEL, per germline (reference sequence). The CDR3 runs to 15 residues. Trimming removed 1 base at V and 5 bases at J, with 14 bases between. The chain's CDR3 is CASSQGPGRGYGYTF. CDR3 DNA: TGTGCCAGCAGCCAAGGGCCGGGTAGGGGATATGGCTACACCTTC.

This clone was seen a single time. The V gene is TRBV7-8, the J gene TRBJ1-2; 7 nucleotides agree with TRBD1. This CDR3 has 13 residues. With 2 bases clipped from V and 8 bases from J, the junction kept 5 bases outside the gene matches. CDR1 is SGHVS, CDR2 FQNEAQ, per germline. CDR3 loop: CASSLIRGQGYTF. CDR3 nucleotide sequence: TGTGCCAGCAGCTTAATTAGGGGGCAGGGCTACACCTTC.

This clone was counted only a few times. The chain recombines TRBV12-3 or TRBV12-4 with TRBJ2-2, with D perhaps matching TRBD2 (6 bases). The CDR3 is made up of 13 amino acids. The V end lost 7 bases, the J end lost 5 bases, and 11 bases lay between the germline ends. CDR3 protein: CASTMGGTGELFF. As DNA, the CDR3 is TGTGCCAGCACCATGGGGGGAACCGGGGAGCTGTTTTTT.